The source of this T cell receptor (beta chain) is a study of beta chain features in type 1 diabetes. Study-wide results and limits: When Type 1 diabetes patients were examined, their TCRB CDR3s proved moderately but significantly shorter in all four CD4+ subsets. With patients and controls alike, PCR might favor shorter templates to an equal degree.

Per the germline V gene, CDR1 is MGHRA and CDR2 is YSYEKL. This CDR3 has 15 amino acids. Trimming left V 6 bases short and J 4 bases short, with 18 bases between. As for this clone: Its cognate antigen is unknown.

Of the isolated RNA, all was reverse transcribed, and so the sequenced material was expressed TCRB transcripts. Naive, central memory and regulatory T cell samples averaged roughly 3.7 million reads. Assay used: immunoSEQ multiplex PCR; TCRdb lists only in-frame clones, some missing. The sample lists about 700,000 clones; 13% were seen once. This rearrangement joins TRBV4-1 to TRBJ1-1, with D possibly being TRBD1 (5 bases). The TCR sequence derives from a man between 18 and 35 years old with type 1 diabetes. Sequencing was done on a sample of naive CD4+ T cells from blood. The chain's CDR3 is CASRAPGRRTTEAFF. In nucleotides, the CDR3 is TGCGCCAGCAGGGCCCCGGGACGGCGAACCACTGAAGCTTTCTTT.